This T cell receptor beta chain is drawn from a study of blood T cells in healthy people across ages. Study conclusions and caveats: Naive T cell percentage by flow cytometry tracked strongly with beta diversity. Donor CMV infection status was unknown, possibly confounding age-related changes in expanded clonotypes.

The authors ran a second PCR of roughly 6 to 12 cycles using a sample-barcoded 5' primer and a J-beta primer mix. Each cDNA molecule was tagged by a template-switch adaptor that had 12 random nucleotides. TCRdb ran MiXCR on the 5' RACE reads and lists one entry per CDR3 protein. Of about 650,000 distinct CDR3 sequences in the sample, around 32% were seen once. CDR1 LNHDA and CDR2 SQIVND come from the germline V gene (reference sequence). The CDR3 sequence is 16 residues long. The junction had 9 bases not matched to a gene; V was cut back by 4 bases and J by 1 base. Notes on this clonotype: Its antigen remains unknown.

Specimen: blood. The clonotype was recovered from a woman of 80 years or more in good health. The chain is built from TRBV19 and TRBJ1-1; 7 bases map to TRBD1. The CDR3 nucleotides are TGTGCCAGTAGTACTTCGACAGGGCAGGGGAACACTGAAGCTTTCTTT. Its protein is CASSTSTGQGNTEAFF.